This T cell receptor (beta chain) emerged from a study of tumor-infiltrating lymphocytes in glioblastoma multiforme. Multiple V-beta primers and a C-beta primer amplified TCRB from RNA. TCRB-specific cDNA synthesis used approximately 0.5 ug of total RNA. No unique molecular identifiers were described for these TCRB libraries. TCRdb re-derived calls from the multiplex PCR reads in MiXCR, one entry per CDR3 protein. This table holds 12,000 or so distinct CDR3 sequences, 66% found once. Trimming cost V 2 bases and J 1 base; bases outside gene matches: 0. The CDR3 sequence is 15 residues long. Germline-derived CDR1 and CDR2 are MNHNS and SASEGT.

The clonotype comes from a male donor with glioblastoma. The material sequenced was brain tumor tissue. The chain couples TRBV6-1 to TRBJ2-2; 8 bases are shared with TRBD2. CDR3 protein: CASSELAGNTGELFF. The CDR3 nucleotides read TGTGCCAGCAGTGAACTAGCGGGGAACACCGGGGAGCTGTTTTTT.